This entry concerns a single T cell receptor beta chain. The protocol was immunoSEQ multiplex PCR, while the TCRdb copy is restricted to in-frame clones and leaves out a portion. The sample has over 75,000 clones, about 92% seen once. The source of the sample is a study of T cell changes during pregnancy in multiple sclerosis. V lost 1 base to trimming and J lost 5 bases; unmatched junction nucleotides: 6. The germline gives CDR1 SGHVS, CDR2 FQNEAQ. This CDR3 comprises 16 residues. The sequence was collected from a female donor with multiple sclerosis, enrolled in a pregnancy study. Sample: peripheral blood, taken in the first trimester of pregnancy. This chain joins TRBV7-8 and TRBJ1-4, with 8 bases aligning to TRBD1. This chain's CDR3 is CASSLGNWDRNEKLFF. CDR3 coding DNA: TGTGCCAGCAGCTTAGGAAACTGGGACAGGAATGAAAAACTGTTTTTT. The variable domain in full, completed from reference TRBV7-8 and TRBJ1-4, reads GAGVSQSPRYKVAKRGQDVALRCDPISGHVSLFWYQQALGQGPEFLTYFQNEAQLDKSGLPSDRFFAERPEGSVSTLKIQRTQQEDSAVYLCASSLGNWDRNEKLFFGSGTQLSVL.